The 24 T cell receptor beta chains reported below all come from one sample, sequenced in a study of technical replicates of blood from a handful of donors. The table came from immunoSEQ multiplex PCR; TCRdb's copy has only in-frame clones and leaves some out. The sample carries about 86,000 clones, 96% recorded once. Sample: T cells isolated from PBMCs. The receptor set was obtained from a human donor in good health.

The rearrangement joins TRBV5-4 to TRBJ2-6, with 9 bases identical to TRBD1. In germline, CDR1 is SGHNT, CDR2 YYREEE (reference sequence). The CDR3 contains 17 residues. The V gene end was trimmed by 4 bases and the J gene end by 1 base; junction bases not matched to a gene: 6. CDR3 loop: CASSGGTGRSGANVLTF. CDR3 nucleotide sequence: TGTGCCAGCAGCGGAGGGACAGGGAGATCTGGGGCCAACGTCCTGACTTTC.

The chain's CDR3 is CASSLAEDRANEKLFF. For the CDR3, the DNA is TGCGCCAGCAGCTTGGCCGAAGACAGGGCCAATGAAAAACTGTTTTTT. The gene calls are TRBV5-1 and TRBJ1-4, with 7 bases aligning to TRBD1. Losses at the gene ends were 0 bases for V and 5 bases for J; bases not matched to a gene: 7. This CDR3 contains 16 residues. Per the germline V gene, CDR1 is SGHRS and CDR2 is YFSETQ.

V and J are TRBV27 and TRBJ1-2, with TRBD1 as a possible D gene (6 bases). Between the trimmed V and J ends, which lost 8 bases and 2 bases, there was a span of 12 bases. Per the germline V gene, CDR1 is MNHEY and CDR2 is SMNVEV (reference sequence). This CDR3 spans 13 amino acids. Here the CDR3 reads CASRDTPNYGYTF. The DNA for the CDR3 is TGTGCCAGCCGGGACACACCGAACTATGGCTACACCTTC.

CDR3 bases: TGTGCCAGCAGCTTAGCGGAGCGGGAGATTTCAGATACGCAGTATTTT. As protein: CASSLAEREISDTQYF. V is TRBV7-6 and J is TRBJ2-3, with 8 positions matching TRBD2. Germline CDR1 reads SGHVS; CDR2 reads FNYEAQ. The CDR3 sequence is 16 residues long. After removal of 0 bases from V and 4 bases from J, the junction contained 6 bases not matched to a gene.

This chain joins TRBV6-5 and TRBJ1-5, with D perhaps TRBD1 (5 bases). From germline, CDR1 is MNHEY and CDR2 SVGAGI. This CDR3 has 13 residues. V lost 6 bases and J 5 bases, leaving 11 bases between the germline ends. The chain's CDR3 is CASRAGFDQPQHF. The CDR3 DNA follows: TGTGCCAGCAGAGCAGGGTTCGATCAGCCCCAGCATTTT.

The V and J genes are TRBV9 and TRBJ2-1; 7 bases are shared with TRBD2. Germline lookup yields CDR1 SGDLS and CDR2 YYNGEE. Trimming took 3 bases from V and 10 from J; bases not matched to a gene: 10. CDR3 length: 14 amino acids. The CDR3 DNA is TGTGCCAGCAGCGCATTCCCGGGGGGTCAGGAGCAGTTCTTC. This gives the protein CASSAFPGGQEQFF.

The gene calls are TRBV9 and TRBJ2-1; TRBD2 agrees at 14 bases. V was pared by 7 bases and J by 6 bases, with 0 bases of the junction left unmatched. Germline lookup yields CDR1 SGDLS and CDR2 YYNGEE. CDR3 length equals 13 residues. In DNA form, the CDR3 reads TGTGCCAGCGGACTAGCGGGAGGCAATGAGCAGTTCTTC. It is translated as CASGLAGGNEQFF.

V gene TRBV13 combines with J gene TRBJ1-1, with 7 bases that match TRBD1. Losses at the gene ends were 4 bases for V and 4 bases for J; bases not matched to a gene: 3. Per germline, CDR1 PRHDT and CDR2 FYEKMQ (reference sequence). This CDR3 comprises 13 residues. The CDR3 protein is CASSSNRGTEAFF. In DNA form, the CDR3 reads TGTGCCAGCAGCTCCAACAGGGGCACTGAAGCTTTCTTT.

This clone occurred once. This CDR3 is CASSYAMPYEQYF. The CDR3 nucleotides are TGTGCCAGCAGTTACGCTATGCCCTACGAGCAGTACTTC. V is TRBV6-5 and J is TRBJ2-7; D remains ambiguous. From germline, CDR1 is MNHEY and CDR2 SVGAGI. There are 13 residues in the CDR3. V shed 2 bases and J shed 2 bases, with 7 bases lying between them.

The CDR3 loop is CASSYPGQGNNEQFF. The CDR3 region has the DNA TGTGCCAGCAGTTATCCGGGACAGGGAAACAATGAGCAGTTCTTC. The genes are TRBV11-3 and TRBJ2-1, with 9 bases lining up with TRBD1. CDR3 length equals 15 residues. V shed 6 bases and J 5 bases; nucleotides not matched to a gene: 8. Germline V gene data show CDR1 as SGHNT and CDR2 as YENEEA.

The chain carries TRBV9 and TRBJ2-3; a weak D match, TRBD1 (6 bases). Germline CDR1 reads SGDLS; CDR2 reads YYNGEE. Trimming stripped 0 bases from V and 0 bases from J, with 14 bases between. CDR3 length: 17 amino acids. The CDR3 here is CASSVDQGPASTDTQYF. DNA for the CDR3: TGTGCCAGCAGCGTAGATCAGGGGCCGGCTAGCACAGATACGCAGTATTTT.

This chain connects TRBV7-2 to TRBJ2-2, with 11 bases identical to TRBD2. This CDR3 has 18 amino acids. V trimming: 5 bases; J trimming: 1 base; junction bases outside the gene matches: 9. Germline V CDR1 and CDR2: SGHTA, FQGNSA. CDR3 nucleotides: TGTGCCAGCAGCCCCCCGACTAGCGGGACCGGGAACACCGGGGAGCTGTTTTTT. Translating gives CASSPPTSGTGNTGELFF.

The chain links TRBV19 to TRBJ2-1; D may be TRBD2 (6 bases). CDR3 length: 16 residues. V was shortened by 3 bases and J by 1 base, with 13 bases between the two germline ends. The germline gives CDR1 LNHDA, CDR2 SQIVND (reference sequence). This CDR3 reads CASSISRGSSYNEQFF. CDR3 nucleotides: TGTGCCAGTAGTATTTCCCGGGGGAGTTCCTACAATGAGCAGTTCTTC.

The V call is TRBV7-8, the J call TRBJ1-5; tentative D call: TRBD1 (6 bases). The V end was cut by 4 bases, the J end by 1 base, with 11 bases between. This CDR3 has 15 residues. Germline-derived CDR1 and CDR2 are SGHVS and FQNEAQ. DNA of the CDR3: TGTGCCAGCAGCTCCTCAGGGGCAAGCAATCAGCCCCAGCATTTT. It is translated as CASSSSGASNQPQHF.

This chain connects TRBV5-1 to TRBJ2-7, with 8 bases lining up with TRBD2. This CDR3 spans 17 amino acids. CDR1 and CDR2 from the germline V gene are SGHRS and YFSETQ. V lost 0 bases and J lost 6; bases outside the gene matches: 14. The CDR3 is CASSLAEGGLVGSEQYF. In DNA form, the CDR3 reads TGCGCCAGCAGCTTGGCCGAGGGGGGACTAGTGGGGTCCGAGCAGTACTTC.

The chain combines TRBV4-1 with TRBJ2-7; 9 bases align to TRBD1. This CDR3 is 15 amino acids long. V was clipped by 0 bases and J by 4 bases; unmatched bases: 4. Per germline, CDR1 MGHRA and CDR2 YSYEKL. CDR3 sequence: CASSQEPGQGYEQYF. Here the CDR3 DNA reads TGCGCCAGCAGCCAAGAACCCGGACAGGGGTACGAGCAGTACTTC.

The V call is TRBV9, the J call TRBJ2-1, with D possibly TRBD2 on 5 matching bases. The CDR3 has 13 residues. Germline-derived CDR1 and CDR2 are SGDLS and YYNGEE. V gave up 4 bases and J gave up 8 bases, with 13 bases separating them. The CDR3: CASSQGLADEQFF. The CDR3 DNA sequence: TGTGCCAGCAGCCAAGGTCTAGCCGATGAGCAGTTCTTC.

Of note for this clone: The junction and the germline gene differ at one end; a read error may be behind it. The rearrangement uses TRBV5-4 and TRBJ1-1; D possibly corresponds to TRBD1 (6 bases). CDR1 SGHNT and CDR2 YYREEE come from the germline V gene (reference sequence). This CDR3 spans 14 amino acids. CDR3 region: CASSLDSLNTEAFF. CDR3 DNA sequence: TGTGCCAGCAGTTTGGACAGTTTAAACACTGAAGCTTTCTTT.

The chain combines TRBV10-2 with TRBJ2-1; 7 bases agree with TRBD2. Germline CDR1 WSHSY, CDR2 SAAADI. V shed 8 bases, J shed 9 bases, and the junction held 10 bases outside the gene matches. The CDR3 sequence is 13 residues long. The CDR3 DNA sequence: TGCGCCAGCTCGGCGGGTCCGGGGGGTGAGCAGTTCTTC. It encodes CASSAGPGGEQFF.

This rearrangement joins TRBV2 to TRBJ2-7; TRBD2 might be the D (5 bases). This CDR3 is 15 amino acids long. Deletions cut 4 bases from V and 0 bases from J, with 13 bases between. Looked up from germline, CDR1 is SNHLY and CDR2 is FYNNEI. CDR3 region: CASSGTFGVSYEQYF. The DNA of the CDR3 is TGTGCCAGCAGTGGGACTTTCGGGGTCTCCTACGAGCAGTACTTC.

The chain has TRBV5-5 and TRBJ2-3, with D possibly being TRBD1 (5 bases). Trimming removed 4 bases from V and 7 bases from J, with 16 bases in between. The germline V gene has CDR1 SGHKS and CDR2 YYEKEE (reference sequence). CDR3 size: 14 residues. The CDR3 nucleotides read TGTGCCAGCAGCCGGACACTCATCAGCAATACGCAGTATTTT. As protein: CASSRTLISNTQYF.

The chain couples TRBV5-1 to TRBJ2-7; D is undetermined. Trimming shortened V by 0 bases and J by 6 bases, and 4 bases separated the two germline ends. Germline CDR1 is SGHRS and CDR2 is YFSETQ. This CDR3 has 11 residues. The CDR3 nucleotides are TGCGCCAGCAGCTTGGGTCTCGAGCAGTACTTC. The encoded protein is CASSLGLEQYF.

The chain joins TRBV7-9 to TRBJ2-5; a possible D gene is TRBD2 (6 bases). V dropped 5 bases and J dropped 14 bases, with 18 bases sitting between them. CDR1 SEHNR and CDR2 FQNEAQ come from the germline V gene (reference sequence). This CDR3 comprises 12 residues. In DNA, the CDR3 is TGTGCCAGCAGCCTGGCGGCGGACTACACATACTTC. It encodes CASSLAADYTYF.

This sequence joins TRBV7-3 and TRBJ2-7, with D maybe TRBD1 (5 bases). CDR3 size: 12 residues. V was shortened by 5 bases and J by 6 bases, with 11 bases between the two germline ends. The germline V gene has CDR1 SGHTA and CDR2 FQGTGA. The CDR3 reads CASSHQGAEQYF. CDR3 bases: TGTGCCAGCAGCCATCAGGGTGCCGAGCAGTACTTC. The complete variable domain, with remaining parts taken from reference TRBV7-3 and TRBJ2-7, reads GAGVSQTPSNKVTEKGKYVELRCDPISGHTALYWYRQSLGQGPEFLIYFQGTGAADDSGLPNDRFFAVRPEGSVSTLKIQRTERGDSAVYLCASSHQGAEQYFGPGTRLTVT.